This TCR beta chain was retrieved from a study of CD8 T cells in Susac syndrome. Study information: Of the sequenced Susac syndrome patients, more than five had active disease and fewer than ten were in remission.

The V and J ends lost 3 bases and 4 bases respectively, with 13 bases between them. The germline V gene has CDR1 MGHDK and CDR2 SYGVNS. CDR3 length: 15 amino acids. With random hexamers, reverse transcription was performed on about 0.5 to 1 ug of RNA. immunoSEQ multiplex PCR amplified TCR beta CDR3 across 54 Vbeta, 13 Jbeta. TCRdb reprocessed the immunoSEQ multiplex PCR reads via MiXCR and lists one record per CDR3 protein. The table shows 92,000 or so distinct CDR3 sequences, with roughly 96% occurring only once. This clonotype has only one observation. V is TRBV25-1 and J is TRBJ2-1, with D unclear. This sequence was found in a human donor with Susac syndrome. Sequences were obtained from CD8+ T cells from PBMCs. CDR3 bases: TGTGCCAGCAGTGACACATCGTGGCAGTACAATGAGCAGTTCTTC. Its protein is CASSDTSWQYNEQFF.